The T cell receptor beta chain described here comes from a study of PD-L1 blockade in urothelial cancer. The data were produced by immunoSEQ multiplex PCR, yet TCRdb's version contains in-frame clones alone and is incomplete. The table includes approximately 100,000 clones, 91% detected once. There were between 1 and 8 samples from each patient, taken pretreatment and on-treatment. The V gene lost 2 bases and the J gene lost 3 bases, with 8 bases spanning the gap. CDR1 is GTSNPN and CDR2 is SVGIG in the germline V gene (reference sequence). The CDR3 contains 13 residues. The V and J genes are TRBV30 and TRBJ1-5; D not certain. The sample was PBMCs, taken around atezolizumab (anti-PD-L1) treatment. This sequence originates from an elderly woman with urothelial cancer. CDR3 bases: TGTGCCTGGAGTCGCGGAGACAATCAGCCCCAGCATTTT. It codes for CAWSRGDNQPQHF.